This T cell receptor beta chain stems from a study of naive and memory T cell subsets. Study observations and caveats: Especially in CD8 cells, naive repertoires contained a few larger clonotypes, possibly CD45RA-re-expressing memory cells. From naive to CM, EM and EMRA, diversity decreased and Gini increased. No ground truth validated the naive and memory repertoire findings.

The CDR3 consists of 15 residues. Germline values: CDR1 SGHVS, CDR2 FQNEAQ. V was pared by 8 bases and J by 1 base, with 14 bases between. This clonotype was observed many times. Its antigen is not known. An equimolar mix of two oligonucleotides served as the beta constant-region primer for TRBC1 and TRBC2. The ligated cDNA underwent four PCR rounds using SP2 and nested alpha and beta constant-region primers. One entry per CDR3 protein results from TCRdb running MiXCR on the UMI-ligation and nested PCR reads. The data hold fewer than 150,000 distinct CDR3 sequences, with about a fifth observed a single time.

This chain uses TRBV7-8 with TRBJ2-2; D is undetermined. The clonotype originates from a human donor in good health. The sample comprised naive CD8+ T cells from blood. The CDR3 protein is CASFEARLNTGELFF. As DNA, the CDR3 is TGTGCCAGCTTTGAAGCACGGCTGAACACCGGGGAGCTGTTTTTT.